This T cell receptor (beta chain) was documented in a study of blood T cell repertoires in COVID-19. Across the study: The cDNA or gDNA used as material had been derived from T cells, B-cell-depleted T cells, or PBMCs.

The CDR3 has 16 amino acids. Unmatched junction bases numbered 10, after V lost 5 bases and J lost 5 bases. CDR1 is SGDLS, CDR2 YYNGEE, per germline. The repertoire was sequenced with immunoSEQ multiplex PCR; TCRdb's copy has only in-frame clones and lacks some. This table holds about 250,000 clones, 86% found once. The chain is built from TRBV9 and TRBJ2-3; TRBD1 matches 11 bases. Material: peripheral blood. The receptor was isolated from a woman aged 55 to 70 who had recovered from COVID-19. In DNA, the CDR3 is TGTGCCAGCAGTAGGCCGGGACAGGGGGTGAAAGATACGCAGTATTTT. This codes for CASSRPGQGVKDTQYF.